This TCR beta chain emerged from a study of regulatory T cells in long-lasting Graves disease. Study context: Duration of antithyroid drug therapy among newly diagnosed Graves' patients was under 3 months.

The time point here: newly diagnosed GD, antithyroid drugs for less than 3 months. PBMC-extracted RNA yielded the TCR library. Building the TCR beta libraries relied on iRepertoire HTBI primers, and CDR3 regions underwent Arm-PCR. As handled by the study authors: Samples collectively showed 62 TRBV and 14 TRBJ segments. Each CDR3 protein is one row after TCRdb ran MiXCR on the multiplex PCR reads. For this entry, the V and J calls and clone size follow TCRdb and not the study's own pipeline. The data contain about 450,000 distinct CDR3 sequences, 14% of them seen just once; the ten biggest clones take up approximately 15%. This CDR3 region has 15 residues. CDR1 is MNHEY and CDR2 is SVGAGI in the germline V gene. After removal of 0 bases from V and 3 bases from J, the junction contained 3 bases not matched to a gene. This clonotype has a count of ten or more. Another study also made use of these data, one on T cells in Graves' hyperthyroidism and ophthalmopathy. That source reports: During a first-round RT-PCR of the TCR CDR3, the HTBI primer set was used.

The chain links TRBV6-5 to TRBJ2-3; 7 nucleotides align to TRBD1. The sequence came from a woman between 50 and 59 years old with Graves disease. The sequenced sample was peripheral blood mononuclear cells (PBMCs), obtained at new diagnosis, from a patient treated with antithyroid drugs. The CDR3 is CASSYSGRGTDTQYF. The CDR3, as DNA: TGTGCCAGCAGTTACTCGGGCAGGGGGACAGATACGCAGTATTTT.